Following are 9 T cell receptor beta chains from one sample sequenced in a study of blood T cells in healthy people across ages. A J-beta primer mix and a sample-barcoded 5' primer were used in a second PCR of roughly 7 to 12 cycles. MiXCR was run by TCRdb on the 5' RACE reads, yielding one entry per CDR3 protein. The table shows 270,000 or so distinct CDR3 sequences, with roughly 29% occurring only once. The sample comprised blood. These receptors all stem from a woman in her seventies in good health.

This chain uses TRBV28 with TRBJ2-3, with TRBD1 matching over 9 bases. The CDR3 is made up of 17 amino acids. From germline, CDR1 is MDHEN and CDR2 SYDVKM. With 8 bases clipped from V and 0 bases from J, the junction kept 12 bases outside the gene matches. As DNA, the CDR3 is TGTGCCAGCGATAACGGGACAGGGAAGACTAGCACAGATACGCAGTATTTT. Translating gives CASDNGTGKTSTDTQYF.

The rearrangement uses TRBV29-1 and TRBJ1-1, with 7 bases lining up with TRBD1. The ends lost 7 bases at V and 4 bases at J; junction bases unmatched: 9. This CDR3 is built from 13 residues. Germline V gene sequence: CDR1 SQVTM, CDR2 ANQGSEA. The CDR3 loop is CSARTGSSTEAFF. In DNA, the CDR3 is TGCAGCGCCCGGACAGGTTCGAGCACTGAAGCTTTCTTT.

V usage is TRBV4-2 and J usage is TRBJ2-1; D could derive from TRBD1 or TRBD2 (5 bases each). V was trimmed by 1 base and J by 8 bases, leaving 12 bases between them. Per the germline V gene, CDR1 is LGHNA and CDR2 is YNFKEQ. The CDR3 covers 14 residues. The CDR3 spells CASSQGDPKDEQFF. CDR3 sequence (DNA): TGTGCCAGCAGCCAAGGGGACCCGAAGGATGAGCAGTTCTTC.

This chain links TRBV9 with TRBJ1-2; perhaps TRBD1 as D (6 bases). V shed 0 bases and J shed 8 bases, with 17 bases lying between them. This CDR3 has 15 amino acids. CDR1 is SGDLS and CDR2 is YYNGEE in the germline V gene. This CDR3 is CASSVALGAEGGYTF. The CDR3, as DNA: TGTGCCAGCAGCGTAGCGTTGGGGGCGGAGGGAGGCTACACCTTC.

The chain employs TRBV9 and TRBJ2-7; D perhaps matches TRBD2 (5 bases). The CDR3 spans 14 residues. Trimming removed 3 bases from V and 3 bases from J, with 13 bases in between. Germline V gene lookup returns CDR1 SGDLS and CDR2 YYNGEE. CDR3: CASSEREGGYEQYF. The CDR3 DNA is TGTGCCAGCAGCGAAAGGGAAGGAGGCTACGAGCAGTACTTC.

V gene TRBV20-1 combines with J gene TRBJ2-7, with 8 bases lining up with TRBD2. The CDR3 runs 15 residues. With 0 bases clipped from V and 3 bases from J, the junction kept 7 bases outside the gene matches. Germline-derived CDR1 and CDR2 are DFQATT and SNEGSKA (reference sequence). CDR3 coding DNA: TGCAGTGCTAGAGATAGCGGGATTACAAGCTACGAGCAGTACTTC. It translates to CSARDSGITSYEQYF.

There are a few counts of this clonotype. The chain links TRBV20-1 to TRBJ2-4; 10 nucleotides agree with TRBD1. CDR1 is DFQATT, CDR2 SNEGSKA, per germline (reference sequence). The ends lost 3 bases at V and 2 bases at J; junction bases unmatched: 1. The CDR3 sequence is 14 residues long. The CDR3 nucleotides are TGCAGTGCTAGGGGACAGGGGTCCAAAAACATTCAGTACTTC. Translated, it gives CSARGQGSKNIQYF.

Written as DNA, the CDR3 is TGTGCCAGCAGGGCGCGGGGGGGAAACCAAGGCGCTTTCTTT. Protein: CASRARGGNQGAFF. The rearrangement joins TRBV7-9 to TRBJ1-1; D is perhaps TRBD1 (5 bases). Between the trimmed V and J ends, which lost 6 bases and 11 bases, there was a span of 22 bases. This CDR3 is built from 14 residues. The germline V gene has CDR1 SEHNR and CDR2 FQNEAQ (reference sequence).

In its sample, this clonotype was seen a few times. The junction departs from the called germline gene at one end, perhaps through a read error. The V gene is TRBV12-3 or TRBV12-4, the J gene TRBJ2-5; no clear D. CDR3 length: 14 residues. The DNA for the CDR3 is TGTGCCGGCAGTTTTCGCGGAAAACAAGAGACCCAGTACTTC. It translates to CAGSFRGKQETQYF.